These 27 T cell receptor beta chains came from one sample sequenced in a study of T cells in Graves' hyperthyroidism and ophthalmopathy. Regions amplified from RNA transcripts were the TCR beta CDR3 regions. HTBI primers drove first-round RT-PCR of the TCR CDR3. TCRdb fed the multiplex PCR reads into MiXCR, producing one record per CDR3 protein. The profile shows roughly 360,000 distinct CDR3 sequences, roughly 14% of them singletons. What was sequenced was blood. These receptors all come from a man aged 30-40 years with Graves' hyperthyroidism that later progressed to Graves' ophthalmopathy.

This clonotype was seen repeatedly, ten times or more. The chain recombines TRBV27 with TRBJ1-5; D gene uncertain. The V end was cut by 2 bases, the J end by 1 base, with 9 bases between. This CDR3 contains 15 residues. Germline-derived CDR1 and CDR2 are MNHEY and SMNVEV (reference sequence). CDR3 in DNA: TGTGCCAGCAGTTTAGGCGGAGAAAGCAATCAGCCCCAGCATTTT. Its protein is CASSLGGESNQPQHF.

This clonotype came up many times. The rearrangement joins TRBV27 to TRBJ2-5; 10 bases fit TRBD2. CDR1 is MNHEY and CDR2 is SMNVEV in the germline V gene (reference sequence). The CDR3 spans 15 residues. The ends lost 7 bases at V and 5 bases at J; junction bases unmatched: 10. The CDR3 sequence: CASTRLSGGSETQYF. For the CDR3, the DNA is TGTGCCAGCACCCGCCTTAGCGGGGGGTCGGAGACCCAGTACTTC.

This clonotype has only a few counts. J is TRBJ2-2 and V is TRBV24-1, with 7 bases aligning to TRBD1. V dropped 5 bases and J dropped 3; count of bases not matched to a gene: 5. The germline gives CDR1 KGHDR, CDR2 SFDVKD. The CDR3 covers 15 residues. The chain's CDR3 is CATSATGRDTGELFF. In nucleotides, the CDR3 is TGTGCCACCAGTGCGACAGGGAGAGACACCGGGGAGCTGTTTTTT.

In this sample, this clonotype turned up many times. The chain employs TRBV12-3 or TRBV12-4 and TRBJ1-1; 9 bases match TRBD1. V lost 5 bases and J lost 7; bases outside the gene matches: 2. This CDR3 contains 12 residues. This CDR3 is CASSRQGVEAFF. In DNA, the CDR3 is TGTGCCAGCAGTCGACAGGGGGTTGAAGCTTTCTTT.

This clonotype has just a few counts. The chain has TRBV3-1 and TRBJ1-1; a possible D gene is TRBD1 (5 bases). V shed 4 bases and J shed 7 bases, with 10 bases lying between them. There are 12 residues in the CDR3. Germline-derived CDR1 and CDR2 are LGHDT and YNNKEL (reference sequence). In nucleotides, the CDR3 is TGTGCCAGCAGCCGGGGGGGGGTTGAAGCTTTCTTT. This codes for CASSRGGVEAFF.

This clonotype showed up many times. The V gene is TRBV28, the J gene TRBJ1-5, with 8 bases aligning to TRBD1. This CDR3 spans 14 amino acids. V lost 6 bases and J lost 5; bases outside the gene matches: 6. Germline V gene sequence: CDR1 MDHEN, CDR2 SYDVKM. CDR3 sequence reads: CASRAGTGHQPQHF. CDR3 nucleotide sequence: TGTGCCAGCAGGGCCGGGACAGGTCATCAGCCCCAGCATTTT.

There are many counts of this clonotype. The chain employs TRBV12-3 or TRBV12-4 and TRBJ1-1; D not certain. This CDR3 has 17 residues. V gave up 1 base and J gave up 1 base, with 16 bases separating them. DNA for the CDR3: TGTGCCAGCAGTTTAGTGGAGGGCTCGCTAACGAACACTGAAGCTTTCTTT. It is translated as CASSLVEGSLTNTEAFF.

The chain has TRBV12-3 or TRBV12-4 and TRBJ2-7, with D possibly being TRBD1 (6 bases). Trimming removed 5 bases at V and 0 bases at J, with 17 bases between. This CDR3 region has 16 residues. CDR3 in DNA: TGTGCCAGCAGTACCTCGACAGGATCCCCCTCCTACGAGCAGTACTTC. Its translation is CASSTSTGSPSYEQYF.

In nucleotides, the CDR3 is TGTGCCGTGGGAACGGAAAAGCTGTTTTTT. It translates to CAVGTEKLFF. V gene TRBV30 combines with J gene TRBJ2-2, with D unresolved. This CDR3 comprises 10 residues. Trimming left V 8 bases short and J 12 bases short, with 13 bases between. Germline-derived CDR1 and CDR2 are GTSNPN and SVGIG (reference sequence).

J is TRBJ1-6 and V is TRBV19; D uncertain. CDR3 length: 15 residues. V gave up 2 bases and J gave up 3 bases, with 8 bases separating them. CDR1 and CDR2 (germline): LNHDA, SQIVND (reference sequence). In DNA form, the CDR3 reads TGTGCCAGTAGTATATTCGCCAACTATAATTCACCCCTCCACTTT. Translating gives CASSIFANYNSPLHF.

The V and J genes are TRBV27 and TRBJ2-1; TRBD1 aligns across 7 bases. Per the germline V gene, CDR1 is MNHEY and CDR2 is SMNVEV (reference sequence). V was pared by 2 bases and J by 2 bases, with 3 bases of the junction left unmatched. The CDR3 has 15 residues. Here the CDR3 reads CASSLEGGPYNEQFF. CDR3 nucleotide sequence: TGTGCCAGCAGTTTAGAAGGGGGCCCCTACAATGAGCAGTTCTTC.

This rearrangement joins TRBV28 to TRBJ2-2; TRBD1 is a possible D gene (5 bases). This CDR3 is built from 13 residues. Germline V gene data show CDR1 as MDHEN and CDR2 as SYDVKM. The V gene lost 10 bases and the J gene lost 1 base, with 10 bases spanning the gap. CDR3 protein: CATPRGNTGELFF. The CDR3 nucleotides are TGTGCCACCCCTAGGGGGAACACCGGGGAGCTGTTTTTT. The whole variable domain, remainder taken from reference TRBV28 and TRBJ2-2, is DVKVTQSSRYLVKRTGEKVFLECVQDMDHENMFWYRQDPGLGLRLIYFSYDVKMKEKGDIPEGYSVSREKKERFSLILESASTNQTSMYLCATPRGNTGELFFGEGSRLTVL.

Many counts were recorded for this clonotype. The chain uses TRBV2 and TRBJ1-2; 11 bases match TRBD1. The V gene's germline CDR1 is SNHLY and CDR2 FYNNEI. Germline trimming cut 8 bases from V and 6 bases from J; bases unmatched to any gene: 5. The CDR3 runs 13 residues. CDR3 in amino acids: CASGDRGEDGYTF. Here the CDR3 DNA reads TGTGCCAGCGGGGACAGGGGGGAGGATGGCTACACCTTC.

Ten or more counts support this clonotype. This chain links TRBV6-1 with TRBJ2-7; 9 bases are shared with TRBD1. The CDR3 runs to 13 residues. The junction had 4 bases not matched to a gene; V was cut back by 6 bases and J by 4 bases. Per the germline V gene, CDR1 is MNHNS and CDR2 is SASEGT. In DNA form, the CDR3 reads TGTGCCAGCAGAACGGGACAGGGTTACGAGCAGTACTTC. It yields the protein CASRTGQGYEQYF.

As concerns this clonotype: Compared with germline, one end of the junction differs, possibly owing to a read error. The chain links TRBV6-1 to TRBJ2-2, with unresolved D. CDR3 size: 15 residues. Germline assignment: CDR1 MNHNS and CDR2 SASEGT. CDR3 sequence: CANSEARDWIGELFF. Here the CDR3 DNA reads TGTGCCAACAGTGAAGCAAGGGATTGGATCGGGGAGCTGTTTTTT.

The gene calls are TRBV2 and TRBJ1-4; D is ambiguous. Trimming left V 2 bases short and J 5 bases short, with 6 bases between. CDR3 size: 13 residues. The germline CDR1 and CDR2 sequences are SNHLY and FYNNEI. The CDR3, as DNA: TGTGCCAGCAGTGAACGGACGAATGAAAAACTGTTTTTT. Residues: CASSERTNEKLFF.

This clonotype appeared many times. V is TRBV7-6 and J is TRBJ1-6, with a possible D match to TRBD1 (5 bases). The V and J ends lost 1 base and 7 bases respectively, with 5 bases between them. This CDR3 has 13 amino acids. Germline V gives CDR1 SGHVS, CDR2 FNYEAQ. The CDR3 loop reads CASSLEGNSPLHF. Written as DNA, the CDR3 is TGTGCCAGCAGCTTAGAGGGGAATTCACCCCTCCACTTT.

This clonotype was counted at least ten times. V and J are TRBV24-1 and TRBJ2-7; TRBD1 aligns across 8 bases. Trimming removed 5 bases from V and 7 bases from J; junction bases left unmatched: 6. Germline CDR1 and CDR2: KGHDR and SFDVKD. This CDR3 has 13 amino acids. The CDR3 DNA is TGTGCCACCAGTGGGACAGGGCTGGGAGAGCAGTACTTC. This gives the protein CATSGTGLGEQYF.

V and J are TRBV5-1 and TRBJ2-1; TRBD2 agrees at 7 bases. CDR3 length: 14 amino acids. The J segment lost 6 bases and the V segment lost 4 bases, leaving 7 bases of the junction unmatched. The germline gives CDR1 SGHRS, CDR2 YFSETQ. CDR3 residues: CASSPGEGANEQFF. CDR3 coding DNA: TGCGCCAGCAGCCCCGGGGAGGGAGCCAATGAGCAGTTCTTC.

J is TRBJ2-5 and V is TRBV11-3, with 8 nucleotides matching TRBD2. The CDR3 has 16 residues. The J segment lost 1 base and the V segment lost 2 bases, leaving 6 bases of the junction unmatched. The germline CDR1 and CDR2 sequences are SGHNT and YENEEA. CDR3 sequence reads: CASSLRAGGLQETQYF. The CDR3 DNA is TGTGCCAGCAGCTTAAGGGCGGGGGGCCTCCAAGAGACCCAGTACTTC.

This clonotype was counted at least ten times. The chain carries TRBV28 and TRBJ1-6; 8 bases agree with TRBD1. Losses at the gene ends were 5 bases for V and 10 bases for J; bases not matched to a gene: 19. CDR3 length equals 18 residues. Germline V gene sequence: CDR1 MDHEN, CDR2 SYDVKM. CDR3 DNA sequence: TGTGCCAGCAGTCCCTCGGACAGGGTTGTTAAATATTGGTCACCCCTCCACTTT. As protein: CASSPSDRVVKYWSPLHF.

This clonotype was picked up many times. The chain is built from TRBV6-1 and TRBJ2-1; the D call may be TRBD1 or TRBD2 (5 bases each). The V and J ends lost 0 bases and 6 bases respectively, with 12 bases between them. The CDR3 loop spans 15 amino acids. Germline V gene lookup returns CDR1 MNHNS and CDR2 SASEGT. CDR3 DNA: TGTGCCAGCAGTGAAGCGGCGGCAGGGAGCAATGAGCAGTTCTTC. Amino acid sequence: CASSEAAAGSNEQFF.

This clonotype was seen many times. The chain has TRBV11-2 and TRBJ2-1; D ambiguous. The ends were cut back, 4 bases at V and 0 bases at J, with 10 bases in the middle. Germline CDR1 reads SGHAT; CDR2 reads FQNNGV. The CDR3 totals 15 residues. CDR3 loop: CASSSSVSSYNEQFF. In DNA, the CDR3 is TGTGCCAGCAGCTCCTCTGTTAGCTCCTACAATGAGCAGTTCTTC.

This clonotype was seen at least ten times. The V gene is TRBV5-1, the J gene TRBJ1-1; 7 nucleotides agree with TRBD1. Losses at the gene ends were 5 bases for V and 4 bases for J; bases not matched to a gene: 11. Germline V gene lookup returns CDR1 SGHRS and CDR2 YFSETQ. The CDR3 length is 15 residues. The CDR3 DNA is TGCGCCAGCAGAATTAGGACAGGACCGAGCACTGAAGCTTTCTTT. This gives the protein CASRIRTGPSTEAFF.

The chain uses TRBV4-2 and TRBJ1-2, with 10 bases that match TRBD1. Per germline, CDR1 LGHNA and CDR2 YNFKEQ. The CDR3 totals 14 residues. Trimming at V came to 6 bases and at J to 8 bases, leaving 9 bases not matched to a gene. The CDR3 here is CASRAEDRGEGYTF. In DNA form, the CDR3 reads TGTGCCAGCAGAGCCGAGGACAGGGGGGAAGGCTACACCTTC.

There are many counts of this clonotype. The CDR3 nucleotides read TGTGCCAGCAGCCAAGCCGGGACAGGGGAGACCCAGTACTTC. Residues: CASSQAGTGETQYF. The chain combines TRBV3-1 with TRBJ2-5; 9 bases align to TRBD1. This CDR3 spans 14 amino acids. The J segment lost 5 bases and the V segment lost 1 base, leaving 2 bases of the junction unmatched. Per germline, CDR1 LGHDT and CDR2 YNNKEL (reference sequence).

This clonotype was observed many times. The chain uses TRBV5-1 and TRBJ1-2; 7 bases match TRBD1. The CDR3 contains 13 residues. The J segment lost 8 bases and the V segment lost 4 bases, leaving 8 bases of the junction unmatched. CDR1 is SGHRS and CDR2 is YFSETQ in the germline V gene. The CDR3 bases are TGCGCCAGCAGCCAGGGACAGCCGAAAGGCTACACCTTC. As protein: CASSQGQPKGYTF.